Reported below is one T cell receptor beta chain. Its target is unknown. This entry comes from a study of CD8+ T cells in alopecia areata. Study-level results: For patients receiving tofacitinib, scalp clonality and expanded CD8+ clones among the top 100 significantly decreased. Many expanded lesional clones persisted in scalp and blood during tofacitinib treatment. Sequences from scalp samples also cover resident alphabeta T cells of normal skin.

It was cDNA, reverse transcribed from extracted RNA, that served as the sequencing template. Generated by immunoSEQ multiplex PCR, the TCRdb table keeps only in-frame clones and is missing some. The sample includes around 100,000 clones, 55% to 60% seen only once; the top ten take roughly 3.5%. Treatment here: oral pan-JAK inhibitor, 5-10 mg twice daily. Peripheral blood, together with lesional scalp punch biopsies, was collected from alopecia areata patients. The TCR was taken from a human donor with alopecia areata. Sequencing was performed on CD4+ T cells sorted from blood, taken at week 24, from a patient treated with tofacitinib.

The CDR3 spells CASSQDQPTDTQYF. The CDR3 DNA reads TGCGCCAGCAGCCAAGATCAGCCCACAGATACGCAGTATTTT. This chain links TRBV4-1 with TRBJ2-3, with unresolved D. V lost 0 bases to trimming and J lost 2 bases, with 6 bases between them. CDR3 size: 14 residues. From germline, CDR1 is MGHRA and CDR2 YSYEKL.